This T cell receptor beta chain was identified in a study of blood T cell repertoires in COVID-19 (dated by TCRdb to 2020 to 2022). At the level of the whole study: Samples covering the acute and convalescent phases of COVID-19 were provided by collaborators in the United States, Italy and Spain. The material from the prospective study consisted of cDNA or gDNA derived from T cells, B-cell-depleted T cells, or PBMCs. The dataset comprised deeply sampled blood TCRbeta repertoires from subjects exposed to, actively infected with, or recovered from COVID-19. The repertoires were released in a freely available public database intended as a resource for research on the immune response to SARS-CoV-2. The samples were drawn from two sources: the first 160 participants of the ongoing ImmuneRACE study, and fewer than 1,500 subjects contributed by 6 global collaborators. Sample metadata almost always included a de-identified subject ID, COVID-19 status, age in years and sex. HLA class I and class II types, where available, came from metadata supplied by the sample provider rather than from assay-based typing. What the authors observed across the whole study: The quantity of clinical and demographic metadata differed by source and by participant and was supplied without curation.

Participants in the prospective study were enrolled through a virtual design, were aged about 18 to 100 years, and lived in roughly 24 United States geographic areas. Cohort assignment in the prospective study relied on participant-reported clinical history from a screening survey and a study questionnaire. Exposed participants had been in contact with someone with a PCR-confirmed or clinician-diagnosed COVID-19 case within 2 weeks of study entry. In the prospective study, whole blood, serum and a nasopharyngeal or oropharyngeal swab were collected from each participant by mobile phlebotomists. Participants in the prospective study had the option to provide additional blood draws and questionnaires over a roughly 2-month period. Before DNA extraction, prospective study blood samples were shipped either frozen or at room temperature. The CDR3 measures 15 amino acids from cysteine to phenylalanine. The kept DNA is CDR3 alone, 45 bases in frame from the first base. Trimming removed 3 bases from V and 3 bases from J, leaving 15 bases between the germline ends. CDR1 LNHDA and CDR2 SQIVND were looked up in the germline V gene (reference sequence).

TCRbeta CDR3 regions were amplified from genomic DNA using the immunoSEQ Assay, a bias-controlled multiplex PCR. The paper's data handling went like this. Within the assay, amplification of reference gene primers was used to estimate how many nucleated cells each sample contained. Sequence reads were collapsed and filtered to measure the absolute abundance of every unique TCRbeta CDR3 rearrangement. Productive Simpson clonality was computed per sample as the square root of Simpson's diversity index over productive rearrangements. TCRdb limited this immuneACCESS table to in-frame rearrangements with V and J called. A share of clones is missing; checked studies link under half to unresolved V genes, and the rest is unexplained. That table furnishes V, J and clone size, whereas the DNA furnished D and trimming. The table for this sample lists around 320,000 clones; roughly nine tenths of them were counted only once. The ten largest make up under 3% of the sample.

As concerns this clone: It has no known antigen specificity. No qualities accompany the bases; no much larger clone lies one base away.

The sequence was collected from a woman between 50 and 59 years old who had been exposed to COVID-19. Recombination connected TRBV19 to TRBJ2-7, with TRBD2 as a weak D call on 5 bases. What was sequenced was PBMCs or T cells enriched from blood (not recorded which). The DNA is TGTGCCAGTAGTATTCAGCAGGACGCGGGCTACGAGCAGTACTTC. It translates as CASSIQQDAGYEQYF. The CDR3, completed at both ends by the reference TRBV19 and TRBJ2-7 genes, gives the full variable domain DGGITQSPKYLFRKEGQNVTLSCEQNLNHDAMYWYRQDPGQGLRLIYYSQIVNDFQKGDIAEGYSVSREKKESFPLTVTSAQKNPTAFYLCASSIQQDAGYEQYFGPGTRLTVT.